This entry lists 30 T cell receptor beta chains sequenced from one sample in a study of CD8 T cells in Susac syndrome. Reverse transcription of 0.5 to 1 ug RNA was performed with random hexamers. A single record per CDR3 protein comes from TCRdb applying MiXCR to the immunoSEQ multiplex PCR reads. The sample gives some 240,000 distinct CDR3 sequences, 90% to 96% of which show up once; 0.1% is in the top ten. The sequencing sample was made of CD4+ T cells from PBMCs. The source is a human donor with Susac syndrome.

The chain has TRBV20-1 and TRBJ2-3; 10 bases line up with TRBD1. V trimming: 8 bases; J trimming: 5 bases; junction bases outside the gene matches: 7. The V gene's germline CDR1 is DFQATT and CDR2 SNEGSKA (reference sequence). This CDR3 has 13 residues. CDR3 residues: CSHTGTGEDTQYF. The DNA of the CDR3 is TGCAGTCACACTGGGACAGGGGAAGATACGCAGTATTTT.

V gene TRBV12-3 or TRBV12-4 combines with J gene TRBJ2-3, with 7 bases that match TRBD2. The V gene end was trimmed by 7 bases and the J gene end by 3 bases; junction bases not matched to a gene: 10. CDR3 length: 15 residues. This CDR3 reads CASMVLGGETDTQYF. CDR3 DNA: TGTGCCAGCATGGTACTGGGGGGGGAGACAGATACGCAGTATTTT.

V usage is TRBV10-3 and J usage is TRBJ2-7, with a tentative D call TRBD2 (6 bases). V lost 6 bases and J 0 bases, leaving 12 bases between the germline ends. Per the germline V gene, CDR1 is ENHRY and CDR2 is SYGVKD. CDR3 length: 14 amino acids. This CDR3 is CAISFTGSSYEQYF. CDR3 nucleotides: TGTGCCATCAGCTTCACCGGGAGCTCCTACGAGCAGTACTTC.

This clonotype was observed a single time. This chain uses TRBV3-1 with TRBJ2-1; the D gene is possibly TRBD2 (5 bases). CDR1 and CDR2 from the germline V gene are LGHDT and YNNKEL (reference sequence). V was trimmed by 4 bases and J by 5 bases, leaving 15 bases between them. This CDR3 is 15 amino acids long. The CDR3, as DNA: TGTGCCAGCAGCCCCTTTGGGGAGCGAAACAATGAGCAGTTCTTC. Translating it yields CASSPFGERNNEQFF.

The chain has TRBV20-1 and TRBJ1-2, with D possibly TRBD1 on 6 matching bases. This CDR3 comprises 15 residues. Germline CDR1 reads DFQATT; CDR2 reads SNEGSKA (reference sequence). The V gene lost 3 bases and the J gene lost 8 bases, with 22 bases spanning the gap. The CDR3 loop reads CSARVHRDTRLGYTF. The CDR3 nucleotides are TGCAGTGCTAGGGTTCACCGGGACACCCGTCTCGGCTACACCTTC.

V and J are TRBV28 and TRBJ2-7; D perhaps matches TRBD1 (5 bases). Trimming removed 7 bases from V and 1 base from J, with 11 bases in between. The CDR3 totals 13 residues. CDR1 and CDR2 (germline): MDHEN, SYDVKM. This CDR3 reads CASTETASYEQYF. The CDR3 bases are TGTGCCAGCACAGAGACAGCTTCCTACGAGCAGTACTTC. The complete variable domain, with remaining parts taken from reference TRBV28 and TRBJ2-7, reads DVKVTQSSRYLVKRTGEKVFLECVQDMDHENMFWYRQDPGLGLRLIYFSYDVKMKEKGDIPEGYSVSREKKERFSLILESASTNQTSMYLCASTETASYEQYFGPGTRLTVT.

The chain links TRBV12-3 or TRBV12-4 to TRBJ1-2; D gene ambiguous. The CDR3 has 15 residues. V was cut by 5 bases and J by 10 bases, with 23 bases left in between. The CDR3 sequence: CASSPIDTREEFYTF. The CDR3 nucleotides read TGTGCCAGCAGTCCGATCGATACCCGAGAAGAGTTCTACACCTTC.

The chain carries TRBV28 and TRBJ2-3, with TRBD2 identical over 11 bases. Germline V gene lookup returns CDR1 MDHEN and CDR2 SYDVKM. V trimming: 6 bases; J trimming: 4 bases; junction bases outside the gene matches: 9. CDR3 size: 16 residues. The CDR3 loop is CASRPLTSGSSDTQYF. In nucleotides, the CDR3 is TGTGCCAGCAGGCCCCTCACTAGCGGGAGCTCAGATACGCAGTATTTT.

This rearrangement joins TRBV12-3 or TRBV12-4 to TRBJ2-7; 8 bases map to TRBD2. CDR3 length equals 15 residues. V shed 4 bases, J shed 10 bases, and the junction held 15 bases outside the gene matches. CDR3 amino acids: CASSSVGGGRTSQYF. CDR3 nucleotide sequence: TGTGCCAGCAGTTCCGTCGGCGGGGGGCGAACTTCTCAGTACTTC.

The gene calls are TRBV11-2 and TRBJ1-2; D gene unclear. Deletions cut 2 bases from V and 8 bases from J, with 6 bases between. Germline V lookup: CDR1 SGHAT, CDR2 FQNNGV. This CDR3 spans 11 amino acids. CDR3 protein: CASSLSYGYTF. Here the CDR3 DNA reads TGTGCCAGCAGCTTATCCTACGGCTACACCTTC.

The V call is TRBV29-1, the J call TRBJ2-7; possible D gene TRBD2, 6 bases. The CDR3 covers 14 residues. Germline CDR1 is SQVTM and CDR2 is ANQGSEA. V lost 5 bases, J lost 0 bases, and 14 bases lay in between. This CDR3 is CSVSHRGSSYEQYF. The CDR3 DNA sequence: TGCAGCGTTAGTCATCGGGGGTCCTCCTACGAGCAGTACTTC.

The genes are TRBV11-2 and TRBJ2-3, with a possible D match to TRBD2 (5 bases). The CDR3 loop spans 13 amino acids. The V gene lost 5 bases and the J gene lost 11 bases, with 17 bases spanning the gap. CDR1 is SGHAT and CDR2 is FQNNGV in the germline V gene. CDR3 in amino acids: CASSPSGGVRQYF. DNA of the CDR3: TGTGCCAGCAGCCCTAGTGGAGGCGTCAGGCAGTATTTT.

The chain links TRBV30 to TRBJ2-1, with D uncertain. Germline V CDR1 and CDR2: GTSNPN, SVGIG (reference sequence). Between the trimmed V and J ends, which lost 2 bases and 4 bases, there was a span of 6 bases. CDR3 length equals 12 residues. CDR3 in DNA: TGTGCCTGGAGTCCGGAATACAATGAGCAGTTCTTC. It translates to CAWSPEYNEQFF.

The V call is TRBV7-9, the J call TRBJ2-2; 8 nucleotides line up with TRBD2. V gave up 6 bases and J gave up 4 bases; unmatched junction bases: 10. In germline, CDR1 is SEHNR, CDR2 FQNEAQ (reference sequence). The CDR3 covers 16 residues. Here the CDR3 DNA reads TGTGCCAGCAGAAAAAGGGAGCGGGAGCCCACCGGGGAGCTGTTTTTT. Translating it yields CASRKREREPTGELFF.

CDR3 region: CSAEDPRLPSSYEQYF. CDR3 nucleotide sequence: TGCAGTGCTGAAGACCCACGGCTCCCTTCTTCCTACGAGCAGTACTTC. The rearrangement uses TRBV20-1 and TRBJ2-7; D is undetermined. This CDR3 is built from 16 residues. Trimming removed 5 bases from V and 1 base from J, with 21 bases in between. Germline V gene data show CDR1 as DFQATT and CDR2 as SNEGSKA (reference sequence).

This chain joins TRBV30 and TRBJ2-1, with a possible D match to TRBD2 (5 bases). The CDR3 spans 15 residues. The V gene's germline CDR1 is GTSNPN and CDR2 SVGIG (reference sequence). Trimming cost V 5 bases and J 0 bases, with 14 bases left between them. CDR3 sequence reads: CAWERAANSYNEQFF. The CDR3 DNA is TGTGCCTGGGAGAGAGCGGCCAACTCCTACAATGAGCAGTTCTTC.

This sequence joins TRBV28 and TRBJ2-1; D is possibly TRBD2 (5 bases). The V end was cut by 4 bases, the J end by 9 bases, with 16 bases between. Germline V CDR1 and CDR2: MDHEN, SYDVKM. The CDR3 has 14 amino acids. In nucleotides, the CDR3 is TGTGCCAGCAGTTACCGGGGTCGGAACGGTGAGCAGTTCTTC. Its translation is CASSYRGRNGEQFF.

Only one count was recorded for this clonotype. This chain uses TRBV5-1 with TRBJ2-3, with D possibly TRBD2 on 6 matching bases. This CDR3 has 16 residues. Germline CDR1 reads SGHRS; CDR2 reads YFSETQ. V was pared by 4 bases and J by 6 bases, with 21 bases between. This CDR3 is CASSPWSGSSGDTQYF. CDR3 nucleotides: TGCGCCAGCAGCCCCTGGTCGGGGTCCAGCGGGGATACGCAGTATTTT.

The chain has TRBV5-4 and TRBJ2-7, with D perhaps TRBD2 (6 bases). Germline CDR1 reads SGHNT; CDR2 reads YYREEE (reference sequence). The CDR3 is 16 amino acids. The V and J ends lost 0 bases and 5 bases respectively, with 18 bases between them. CDR3 in DNA: TGTGCCAGCAGCTTGGGATTGGGACTGGCAGAGGACGAGCAGTACTTC. This translates into CASSLGLGLAEDEQYF.

This chain links TRBV20-1 with TRBJ2-1; D may be TRBD1 or TRBD2 (5 bases each). Per germline, CDR1 DFQATT and CDR2 SNEGSKA (reference sequence). This CDR3 contains 15 residues. Trimming stripped 3 bases from V and 0 bases from J, with 12 bases between. CDR3: CSASFGTHSYNEQFF. The CDR3 region has the DNA TGCAGTGCTAGCTTTGGGACCCACTCCTACAATGAGCAGTTCTTC.

This chain joins TRBV25-1 and TRBJ2-1; D ambiguous. V was shortened by 4 bases and J by 10 bases, with 8 bases between the two germline ends. Germline CDR1 is MGHDK and CDR2 is SYGVNS. The CDR3 covers 11 residues. CDR3 amino acids: CASSAPSEQFF. Written as DNA, the CDR3 is TGTGCCAGCAGTGCCCCCAGCGAGCAGTTCTTC.

The chain employs TRBV29-1 and TRBJ1-1; D may be TRBD1 (5 bases). Germline V gene lookup returns CDR1 SQVTM and CDR2 ANQGSEA. V was pared by 6 bases and J by 1 base, with 12 bases between. This CDR3 comprises 13 residues. The CDR3 DNA follows: TGCAGCGTGCCGGGACGGACGAACACTGAAGCTTTCTTT. Its translation is CSVPGRTNTEAFF.

This clonotype has only a few counts. J is TRBJ2-3 and V is TRBV29-1, with 7 bases aligning to TRBD1. Germline loops: CDR1 SQVTM, CDR2 ANQGSEA. V was pared by 3 bases and J by 3 bases, with 3 bases of the junction left unmatched. The CDR3 totals 13 residues. Here the CDR3 reads CSVERQGTDTQYF. The CDR3 nucleotides are TGCAGCGTTGAGAGACAGGGAACAGATACGCAGTATTTT.

This chain uses TRBV28 with TRBJ2-7; 7 bases match TRBD2. Germline V gene lookup returns CDR1 MDHEN and CDR2 SYDVKM. The V gene end was trimmed by 5 bases and the J gene end by 2 bases; junction bases not matched to a gene: 9. The length of the CDR3 is 15 residues. The CDR3 DNA sequence: TGTGCCAGCAGTGCCCCTAGCGGAGAAACCTACGAGCAGTACTTC. Encoded protein: CASSAPSGETYEQYF.

The CDR3 region has the DNA TGTGCCAGCAGCCCGCGGCCCAATGAGCAGTTCTTC. Translated, it gives CASSPRPNEQFF. The chain combines TRBV7-9 with TRBJ2-1; D ambiguous. Germline V gene sequence: CDR1 SEHNR, CDR2 FQNEAQ (reference sequence). The CDR3 sequence is 12 residues long. V lost 5 bases to trimming and J lost 6 bases, with 8 bases between them.

CDR3 in DNA: TGTGCCAGCAGTTACAGGGTAGCGACTGGGGCCAACGTCCTGACTTTC. Residues: CASSYRVATGANVLTF. The V and J genes are TRBV12-3 or TRBV12-4 and TRBJ2-6; D might be TRBD1 (6 bases). The CDR3 contains 16 residues. V was clipped by 4 bases and J by 2 bases, with 12 bases between them.

The J gene is TRBJ2-7, the V gene TRBV9; TRBD1 matches at 7 bases. V lost 3 bases, J lost 1 base, and 10 bases stayed unmatched. The CDR3 runs 16 residues. Germline V CDR1 and CDR2: SGDLS, YYNGEE. CDR3 in DNA: TGTGCCAGCAGCGCACACGCCGAGACAGGGTCCTACGAGCAGTACTTC. As protein: CASSAHAETGSYEQYF.

V usage is TRBV20-1 and J usage is TRBJ1-1; 8 bases align to TRBD1. Germline V gene data show CDR1 as DFQATT and CDR2 as SNEGSKA (reference sequence). CDR3 length: 13 amino acids. With V trimmed by 4 bases and J by 3 bases, 4 bases remained unmatched. The CDR3 region is CSATQGVDTEAFF. DNA of the CDR3: TGCAGTGCTACACAGGGGGTGGACACTGAAGCTTTCTTT.

The rearrangement links TRBV25-1 to TRBJ1-2; the D is unclear. The V gene lost 2 bases and the J gene lost 3 bases, with 4 bases spanning the gap. Germline lookup yields CDR1 MGHDK and CDR2 SYGVNS. This CDR3 has 12 residues. CDR3 bases: TGTGCCAGCAGTGAACACCACTATGGCTACACCTTC. Translating it yields CASSEHHYGYTF.

The table lists this clonotype with a few counts. The gene calls are TRBV7-3 and TRBJ2-4; perhaps D is TRBD1 or TRBD2 (5 bases each). Germline CDR1 SGHTA, CDR2 FQGTGA. The CDR3 contains 14 residues. The V gene lost 2 bases and the J gene lost 3 bases, with 8 bases spanning the gap. CDR3 residues: CASSLGGGKNIQYF. DNA of the CDR3: TGTGCCAGCAGCTTAGGGGGTGGCAAAAACATTCAGTACTTC.